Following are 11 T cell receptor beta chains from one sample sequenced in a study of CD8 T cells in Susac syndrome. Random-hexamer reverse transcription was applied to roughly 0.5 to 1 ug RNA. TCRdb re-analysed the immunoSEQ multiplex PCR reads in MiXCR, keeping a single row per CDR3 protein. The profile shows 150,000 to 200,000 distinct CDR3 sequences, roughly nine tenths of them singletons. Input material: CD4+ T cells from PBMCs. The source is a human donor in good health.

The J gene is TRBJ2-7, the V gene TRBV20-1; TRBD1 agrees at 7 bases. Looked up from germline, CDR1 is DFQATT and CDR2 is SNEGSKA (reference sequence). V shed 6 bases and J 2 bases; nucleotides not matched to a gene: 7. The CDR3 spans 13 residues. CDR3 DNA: TGCAGTGCCGCCAAGGGACAGCCCTACGAGCAGTACTTC. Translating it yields CSAAKGQPYEQYF.

CDR3 nucleotides: TGTGCCAGCAGCCAAGATGCGCAAGAGAATGGCTACACCTTC. It is translated as CASSQDAQENGYTF. J is TRBJ1-2 and V is TRBV14; the D is unclear. Germline CDR1 reads SGHDN; CDR2 reads FVKESK. The CDR3 covers 14 residues. V lost 0 bases and J lost 6, with 11 bases in between.

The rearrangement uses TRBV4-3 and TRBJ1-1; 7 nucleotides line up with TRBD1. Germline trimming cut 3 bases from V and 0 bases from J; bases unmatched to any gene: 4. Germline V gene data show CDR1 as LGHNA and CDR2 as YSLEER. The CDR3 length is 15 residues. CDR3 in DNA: TGCGCCAGCAGCCAGGGACAGCTTATGAACACTGAAGCTTTCTTT. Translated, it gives CASSQGQLMNTEAFF.

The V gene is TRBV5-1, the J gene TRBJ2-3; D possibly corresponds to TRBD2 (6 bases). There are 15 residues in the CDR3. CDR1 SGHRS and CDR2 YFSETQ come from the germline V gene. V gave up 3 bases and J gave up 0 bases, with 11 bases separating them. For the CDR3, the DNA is TGCGCCAGCAGCTACCGGGAGACTAGCACAGATACGCAGTATTTT. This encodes CASSYRETSTDTQYF.

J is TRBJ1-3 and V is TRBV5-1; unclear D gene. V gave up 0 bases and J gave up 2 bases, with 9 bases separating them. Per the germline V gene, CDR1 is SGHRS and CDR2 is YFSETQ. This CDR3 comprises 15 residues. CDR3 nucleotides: TGCGCCAGCAGCTTGGGGTCGATTACTGGAAACACCATATATTTT. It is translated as CASSLGSITGNTIYF.

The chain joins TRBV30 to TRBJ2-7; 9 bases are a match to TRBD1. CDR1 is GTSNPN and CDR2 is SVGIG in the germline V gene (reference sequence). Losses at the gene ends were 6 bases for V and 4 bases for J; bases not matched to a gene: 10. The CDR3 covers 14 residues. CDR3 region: CACHRTGELYEQYF. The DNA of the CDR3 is TGTGCCTGCCACCGGACAGGGGAGTTGTACGAGCAGTACTTC.

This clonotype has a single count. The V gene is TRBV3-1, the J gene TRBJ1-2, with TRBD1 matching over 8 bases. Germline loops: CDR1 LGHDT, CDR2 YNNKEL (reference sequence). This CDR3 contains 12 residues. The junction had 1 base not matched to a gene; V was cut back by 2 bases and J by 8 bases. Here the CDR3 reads CASSQRDRGYTF. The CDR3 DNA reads TGTGCCAGCAGCCAAAGGGACAGGGGCTACACCTTC.

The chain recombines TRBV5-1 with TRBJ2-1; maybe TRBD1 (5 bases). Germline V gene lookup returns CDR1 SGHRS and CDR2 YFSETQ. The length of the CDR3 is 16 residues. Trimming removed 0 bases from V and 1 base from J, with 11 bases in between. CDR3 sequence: CASSLGGAASYNEQFF. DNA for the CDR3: TGCGCCAGCAGCTTGGGTGGGGCCGCTTCCTACAATGAGCAGTTCTTC.

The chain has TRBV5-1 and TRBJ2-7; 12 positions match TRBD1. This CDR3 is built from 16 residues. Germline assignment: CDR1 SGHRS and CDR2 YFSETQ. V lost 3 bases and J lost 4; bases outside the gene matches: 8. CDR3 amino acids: CASSSLPGQGAYEQYF. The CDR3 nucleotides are TGCGCCAGCAGCTCGCTTCCGGGACAGGGGGCTTACGAGCAGTACTTC. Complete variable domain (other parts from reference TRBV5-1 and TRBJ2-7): KAGVTQTPRYLIKTRGQQVTLSCSPISGHRSVSWYQQTPGQGLQFLFEYFSETQRNKGNFPGRFSGRQFSNSRSEMNVSTLELGDSALYLCASSSLPGQGAYEQYFGPGTRLTVT.

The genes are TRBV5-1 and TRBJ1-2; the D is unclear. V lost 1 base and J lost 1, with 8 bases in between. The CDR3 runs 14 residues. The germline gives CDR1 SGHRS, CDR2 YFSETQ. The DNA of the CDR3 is TGCGCCAGCAGCTTGCTGTCCAATAACTATGGCTACACCTTC. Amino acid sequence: CASSLLSNNYGYTF.

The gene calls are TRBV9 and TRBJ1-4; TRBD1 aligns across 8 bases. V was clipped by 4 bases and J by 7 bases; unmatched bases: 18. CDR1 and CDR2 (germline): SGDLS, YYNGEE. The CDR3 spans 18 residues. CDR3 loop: CASSPSTGTGQKGEKLFF. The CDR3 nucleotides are TGTGCCAGCAGCCCATCGACAGGGACAGGCCAGAAAGGTGAAAAACTGTTTTTT.